Below are 15 T cell receptor beta chains sequenced from a single sample in a study of cytomegalovirus exposure and HLA in healthy donors. The assay was immunoSEQ multiplex PCR, and TCRdb's table has in-frame clones only and misses some. Of 150,000 to 200,000 clones in the sample, roughly 85% are singletons; the top ten hold roughly 15%. Sequencing was performed on PBMCs. Receptor source: a young man in good health and CMV-seropositive.

The chain has TRBV6-1 and TRBJ1-5; 10 bases map to TRBD1. The CDR3 is 17 residues long. The V gene end was trimmed by 0 bases and the J gene end by 4 bases; junction bases not matched to a gene: 6. CDR1 and CDR2 (germline): MNHNS, SASEGT. CDR3 region: CASSEARDRGRNQPQHF. CDR3 bases: TGTGCCAGCAGTGAAGCGCGGGACAGGGGTCGGAATCAGCCCCAGCATTTT.

V usage is TRBV9 and J usage is TRBJ1-3; D is ambiguous. Trimming shortened V by 0 bases and J by 4 bases, and 11 bases separated the two germline ends. Germline V lookup: CDR1 SGDLS, CDR2 YYNGEE. The CDR3 runs to 15 residues. Here the CDR3 DNA reads TGTGCCAGCAGCGTAGACGACTTCTCCGGAAACACCATATATTTT. Its protein is CASSVDDFSGNTIYF.

The DNA for the CDR3 is TGTGCCAGCAGCCTACGGACTAGCGGGGGAGAGACCCAGTACTTC. This codes for CASSLRTSGGETQYF. This chain links TRBV5-4 with TRBJ2-5, with 13 bases lining up with TRBD2. The V gene's germline CDR1 is SGHNT and CDR2 YYREEE (reference sequence). V gave up 4 bases and J gave up 4 bases; unmatched junction bases: 4. The CDR3 spans 15 residues. Filled out from reference TRBV5-4 and TRBJ2-5, the complete variable domain reads ETGVTQSPTHLIKTRGQQVTLRCSSQSGHNTVSWYQQALGQGPQFIFQYYREEENGRGNFPPRFSGLQFPNYSSELNVNALELDDSALYLCASSLRTSGGETQYFGPGTRLLVL.

This clone was counted once. V gene TRBV27 combines with J gene TRBJ1-4; 9 bases agree with TRBD1. CDR1 and CDR2 (germline): MNHEY, SMNVEV (reference sequence). J was trimmed by 5 bases and V by 6 bases; bases with no gene match: 4. The CDR3 is 14 amino acids. The CDR3 coding sequence is TGTGCCAGCAGGACGGGACAGGGAAATGAAAAACTGTTTTTT. This gives the protein CASRTGQGNEKLFF.

V gene TRBV5-6 combines with J gene TRBJ2-7; maybe TRBD1 (6 bases). CDR1 and CDR2 from the germline V gene are SGHDT and YYEEEE. The CDR3 runs 16 residues. With 4 bases removed from V and 0 bases from J, the gap between germline ends came to 17 bases. The CDR3 sequence is CASSRGHGMISYEQYF. CDR3 sequence (DNA): TGTGCCAGCAGCAGGGGACATGGCATGATCTCCTACGAGCAGTACTTC.

The rearrangement uses TRBV4-1 and TRBJ2-1; 9 bases are a match to TRBD2. CDR3 length: 19 residues. With 1 base clipped from V and 8 bases from J, the junction kept 18 bases outside the gene matches. Per germline, CDR1 MGHRA and CDR2 YSYEKL. The CDR3 DNA is TGCGCCAGCAGCCAAGGCCGATGGCGGGGGGGCGGAGGAACGGATGAGCAGTTCTTC. Amino acid sequence: CASSQGRWRGGGGTDEQFF.

CDR3 nucleotide sequence: TGCAGCGTTTCTAAAGGACAAGCCCCCTATGGCTACACCTTC. Translating gives CSVSKGQAPYGYTF. The rearrangement joins TRBV29-1 to TRBJ1-2; D perhaps matches TRBD1 (5 bases). Germline V gene lookup returns CDR1 SQVTM and CDR2 ANQGSEA. The CDR3 consists of 14 residues. Between the trimmed V and J ends, which lost 5 bases and 4 bases, there was a span of 17 bases.

The chain carries TRBV7-2 and TRBJ2-5; 12 positions agree with TRBD2. Unmatched junction bases numbered 12, after V lost 5 bases and J lost 5 bases. The CDR3 has 17 amino acids. Germline V lookup: CDR1 SGHTA, CDR2 FQGNSA. This CDR3 reads CASSPFSSTSGSETQYF. The CDR3 region has the DNA TGTGCCAGCAGCCCCTTCTCGTCGACTAGCGGGAGTGAGACCCAGTACTTC.

The rearrangement links TRBV4-2 to TRBJ2-1, with D uncertain. The CDR3 is 11 residues long. The V end lost 5 bases, the J end lost 10 bases, and 9 bases lay between the germline ends. Per germline, CDR1 LGHNA and CDR2 YNFKEQ. CDR3 DNA sequence: TGTGCCAGCAGCAAAAATGAGGAGCAGTTCTTC. Translated: CASSKNEEQFF.

The V gene is TRBV11-2, the J gene TRBJ1-3, with D possibly matching TRBD1 (6 bases). The CDR3 spans 15 residues. Germline V gives CDR1 SGHAT, CDR2 FQNNGV. V lost 0 bases and J lost 4, with 10 bases in between. The CDR3 sequence is CASSLDLRGGNTIYF. The CDR3 region has the DNA TGTGCCAGCAGCTTAGACCTCAGGGGCGGAAACACCATATATTTT.

The rearrangement links TRBV6-5 to TRBJ1-2; TRBD1 might be the D (5 bases). The germline gives CDR1 MNHEY, CDR2 SVGAGI. V was shortened by 3 bases and J by 2 bases, with 10 bases between the two germline ends. This CDR3 is 14 amino acids long. The CDR3 nucleotides read TGTGCCAGCAGTTATTCTAGGGGCAACTATGGCTACACCTTC. Protein sequence: CASSYSRGNYGYTF.

J is TRBJ2-7 and V is TRBV5-8; TRBD2 matches at 7 bases. The V gene's germline CDR1 is SGHTS and CDR2 YDEGEE. The CDR3 sequence is 15 residues long. The V gene end was trimmed by 2 bases and the J gene end by 6 bases; junction bases not matched to a gene: 11. The CDR3 DNA is TGTGCCAGCAGCTTCAGAGGGACTATCTTACCCGAGCAGTACTTC. Translated, it gives CASSFRGTILPEQYF.

The chain joins TRBV5-1 to TRBJ1-4; tentatively, D is TRBD1 (6 bases). Trimming removed 1 base at V and 5 bases at J, with 9 bases between. There are 14 residues in the CDR3. The germline V gene encodes CDR1 SGHRS and CDR2 YFSETQ. CDR3 sequence (DNA): TGCGCCAGCAGCTTGCAGGGACAAAATGAAAAACTGTTTTTT. Translated, it gives CASSLQGQNEKLFF.

This clone was found a few times. The chain employs TRBV2 and TRBJ2-7; 7 nucleotides align to TRBD2. The CDR3 spans 11 residues. Germline loops: CDR1 SNHLY, CDR2 FYNNEI. V gave up 8 bases and J gave up 6 bases; unmatched junction bases: 4. This CDR3 is CASRLAGEQYF. The CDR3 DNA follows: TGTGCCAGCCGACTAGCTGGCGAGCAGTACTTC.

The rearrangement uses TRBV7-6 and TRBJ2-7; 8 nucleotides line up with TRBD2. The CDR3 length is 14 residues. The junction had 3 bases not matched to a gene; V was cut back by 5 bases and J by 0 bases. In germline, CDR1 is SGHVS, CDR2 FNYEAQ. Here the CDR3 DNA reads TGTGCCAGCAGCCGGGGGGGGGACTCCTACGAGCAGTACTTC. The encoded protein is CASSRGGDSYEQYF.